This entry is about one T cell receptor beta chain. Its antigen is not known. Using immunoSEQ multiplex PCR, the repertoire was profiled, and TCRdb retains in-frame clones only, with some absent. The sample has about 140,000 clones; roughly 77% are singletons. The sample belongs to a study of cytotoxic CD8 clonotypes in ibrutinib-treated CLL. Looking at the study overall: Across the patients, roughly 10 were relapsed/refractory, around 16 treatment-naive and approximately 18 IGHV unmutated.

Frozen PBMC stocks contributed 2 to 2.5 micrograms of genomic DNA to the TCR beta libraries. Study results and caveats: Clonality increased with ibrutinib response but returned toward baseline at progression. Sampling times (in sustained-remission versus progressing patients) were not the same.

The CDR3 covers 14 residues. CDR1 is MNHEY, CDR2 SMNVEV, per germline (reference sequence). Trimming pared 8 bases from V and 2 bases from J, leaving 13 bases between. The V and J genes are TRBV27 and TRBJ1-5; no clear D gene. The receptor was isolated from a human donor with chronic lymphocytic leukemia. Sequences were derived from PBMCs, sampled after 12 months of ibrutinib treatment. The CDR3, as DNA: TGTGCCAGCTCTAAGGGTTCACGCAATCAGCCCCAGCATTTT. This translates into CASSKGSRNQPQHF.